Listed here are 23 T cell receptor beta chains from one sample, sequenced in a study of early T cells in non-severe SARS-CoV-2 infection. TCRdb analysed the 5' RACE reads with MiXCR anew, one entry per CDR3 protein. The repertoire consists of more than 40,000 distinct CDR3 sequences, with about 4% occurring once and the leading ten covering approximately 3%. The sequencing sample was made of whole blood. These receptors were obtained from an adult who was a healthcare worker with PCR-confirmed SARS-CoV-2 infection or an uninfected control (not recorded which).

In this sample, this clonotype turned up many times. This sequence joins TRBV30 and TRBJ2-6; D unclear. The CDR3 runs to 13 residues. V shed 5 bases and J shed 0 bases, with 5 bases lying between them. The germline V gene has CDR1 GTSNPN and CDR2 SVGIG (reference sequence). CDR3 sequence reads: CAWANSGANVLTF. In DNA form, the CDR3 reads TGTGCCTGGGCTAACTCTGGGGCCAACGTCCTGACTTTC.

In its sample, this clonotype was seen many times. The chain uses TRBV7-8 and TRBJ2-3; a weak D match, TRBD2 (5 bases). The germline V and J ends were trimmed by 5 bases and 2 bases, with 20 bases remaining between them. The CDR3 consists of 17 residues. The germline V gene encodes CDR1 SGHVS and CDR2 FQNEAQ. The CDR3 loop is CASSPPRVADITDTQYF. The CDR3 DNA reads as TGTGCCAGCAGCCCCCCGAGGGTAGCCGATATCACAGATACGCAGTATTTT. The complete variable domain, with remaining parts taken from reference TRBV7-8 and TRBJ2-3, reads GAGVSQSPRYKVAKRGQDVALRCDPISGHVSLFWYQQALGQGPEFLTYFQNEAQLDKSGLPSDRFFAERPEGSVSTLKIQRTQQEDSAVYLCASSPPRVADITDTQYFGPGTRLTVL.

The table lists this clonotype with many counts. This rearrangement joins TRBV12-2 to TRBJ2-4; the table's D call of TRBD2 was not tested on the DNA. TRBV12-2 is recorded as a pseudogene. This CDR3 contains 17 residues. CDR3: CASRLAGIAGAKNIQYF. The CDR3 nucleotides read TGTGCAAGTCGCTTAGCTGGAATAGCGGGAGCCAAAAACATTCAGTACTTC.

This clonotype was observed many times. The J gene is TRBJ2-2, the V gene TRBV29-1; possibly TRBD2 for D (5 bases). Trimming cost V 7 bases and J 0 bases, with 9 bases left between them. The germline V gene has CDR1 SQVTM and CDR2 ANQGSEA. The CDR3 is 13 amino acids. Here the CDR3 reads CSATRSNTGELFF. The CDR3, as DNA: TGCAGCGCTACTAGATCGAACACCGGGGAGCTGTTTTTT.

This clonotype has at least ten counts. The chain employs TRBV4-1 and TRBJ2-3, with a possible D match to TRBD2 (6 bases). The CDR3 totals 16 residues. Trimming stripped 1 base from V and 1 base from J, with 12 bases between. CDR1 MGHRA and CDR2 YSYEKL come from the germline V gene. The CDR3 protein is CASSQVKGLRTDTQYF. CDR3 sequence (DNA): TGCGCCAGCAGCCAAGTGAAGGGACTGCGCACAGATACGCAGTATTTT.

In its sample, this clonotype was seen many times. The CDR3 spells CAWNPNTDTQYF. The CDR3 DNA is TGTGCCTGGAACCCAAACACAGATACGCAGTATTTT. This rearrangement joins TRBV30 to TRBJ2-3; D remains unclear. With 4 bases removed from V and 2 bases from J, the gap between germline ends came to 7 bases. This CDR3 has 12 residues. Germline V CDR1 and CDR2: GTSNPN, SVGIG (reference sequence).

This clonotype has a count of ten or more. This chain links TRBV18 with TRBJ2-7; a weak D match, TRBD1 (5 bases). This CDR3 contains 16 residues. CDR1 is KGHSH and CDR2 is LQKENI in the germline V gene. Trimming removed 3 bases at V and 2 bases at J, with 17 bases between. In DNA, the CDR3 is TGTGCCAGCTCACCTAAGGACACTCGTTTAACCTACGAGCAGTACTTC. Translated, it gives CASSPKDTRLTYEQYF.

At least ten counts were recorded for this clonotype. The J gene is TRBJ2-7, the V gene TRBV7-8; D uncertain. The germline V gene encodes CDR1 SGHVS and CDR2 FQNEAQ. Trimming cost V 5 bases and J 6 bases, with 11 bases left between them. The CDR3 length is 12 residues. This CDR3 is CASSPWSSEQYF. CDR3 DNA sequence: TGTGCCAGCAGCCCCTGGAGCTCCGAGCAGTACTTC.

This clonotype was recorded at least ten times. The rearrangement links TRBV12-3 or TRBV12-4 to TRBJ2-1, with TRBD2 matching 7 bases. With V trimmed by 11 bases and J by 5 bases, 9 bases remained unmatched. This CDR3 has 13 residues. CDR3 loop: CALAGELNNEQFF. In nucleotides, the CDR3 is TGTGCCCTGGCGGGAGAACTCAACAATGAGCAGTTCTTC.

This clonotype was detected many times. CDR3 bases: TGCGCCAGCAGCTTCGGTTGGGGGAACTACGAGCAGTACTTC. Translation: CASSFGWGNYEQYF. The chain employs TRBV5-1 and TRBJ2-7; either TRBD1 or TRBD2 may fit D (5 bases each). Germline lookup yields CDR1 SGHRS and CDR2 YFSETQ. This CDR3 is 14 amino acids long. V gave up 2 bases and J gave up 3 bases, with 12 bases separating them. The complete variable domain, with remaining parts taken from reference TRBV5-1 and TRBJ2-7, reads KAGVTQTPRYLIKTRGQQVTLSCSPISGHRSVSWYQQTPGQGLQFLFEYFSETQRNKGNFPGRFSGRQFSNSRSEMNVSTLELGDSALYLCASSFGWGNYEQYFGPGTRLTVT.

This clonotype was detected ten times or more. The genes are TRBV5-4 and TRBJ1-2; TRBD1 might be the D (5 bases). The V and J ends lost 3 bases and 5 bases respectively, with 14 bases between them. The CDR3 is 14 amino acids. Per germline, CDR1 SGHNT and CDR2 YYREEE (reference sequence). The CDR3 region has the DNA TGTGCCAGCAGCTCGACCGGGACGAGATATGGCTACACCTTC. It codes for CASSSTGTRYGYTF.

This clonotype was detected many times. The J gene is TRBJ2-7, the V gene TRBV3-1; perhaps TRBD2 as D (6 bases). The length of the CDR3 is 11 residues. V was clipped by 8 bases and J by 8 bases, with 13 bases between them. CDR1 LGHDT and CDR2 YNNKEL come from the germline V gene (reference sequence). The DNA for the CDR3 is TGTGCCAGCGCCCGTGGGGGGAAGCAGTACTTC. Amino acids: CASARGGKQYF.

This clonotype was seen at least ten times. The rearrangement joins TRBV14 to TRBJ2-1; TRBD2 matches at 9 bases. The CDR3 covers 14 residues. Per germline, CDR1 SGHDN and CDR2 FVKESK. V gave up 5 bases and J gave up 2 bases; unmatched junction bases: 1. This CDR3 reads CASSGTSTYNEQFF. The CDR3 DNA reads TGTGCCAGCAGCGGGACTAGCACCTACAATGAGCAGTTCTTC.

This clonotype was picked up many times. The chain links TRBV10-3 to TRBJ1-1; D unresolved. V lost 1 base, J lost 1 base, and 7 bases lay in between. CDR3 length equals 14 residues. Germline CDR1 is ENHRY and CDR2 is SYGVKD. CDR3 nucleotides: TGTGCCATCAGTGAGTTTAAACCGAACACTGAAGCTTTCTTT. Its translation is CAISEFKPNTEAFF.

This clonotype has ten or more counts. The genes are TRBV3-1 and TRBJ2-6; 7 bases agree with TRBD2. Germline V gene data show CDR1 as LGHDT and CDR2 as YNNKEL (reference sequence). The CDR3 length is 15 residues. The J segment lost 2 bases and the V segment lost 7 bases, leaving 5 bases of the junction unmatched. The CDR3 region is CASTLTSAGANVLTF. The CDR3 region has the DNA TGTGCCAGCACTCTAACTAGCGCTGGGGCCAACGTCCTGACTTTC.

Ten or more counts support this clonotype. This chain joins TRBV12-3 or TRBV12-4 and TRBJ1-3, with TRBD1 as a possible D gene (5 bases). V shed 5 bases and J shed 0 bases, with 11 bases lying between them. This CDR3 contains 15 residues. The chain's CDR3 is CASSQGRGSGNTIYF. CDR3 nucleotide sequence: TGTGCCAGCAGTCAGGGTAGAGGCTCTGGAAACACCATATATTTT.

This clonotype was picked up a small number of times. The chain has TRBV18 and TRBJ2-7; 11 bases agree with TRBD1. The V gene's germline CDR1 is KGHSH and CDR2 LQKENI. The CDR3 runs 15 residues. The J segment lost 5 bases and the V segment lost 5 bases, leaving 8 bases of the junction unmatched. The CDR3 loop is CASSTKGQGADEQYF. Here the CDR3 DNA reads TGTGCCAGCTCAACCAAAGGACAGGGGGCGGACGAGCAGTACTTC. The full variable domain, in which reference TRBV18 and TRBJ2-7 provide the parts outside the CDR3, is NAGVMQNPRHLVRRRGQEARLRCSPMKGHSHVYWYRQLPEEGLKFMVYLQKENIIDESGMPKERFSAEFPKEGPSILRIQQVVRGDSAAYFCASSTKGQGADEQYFGPGTRLTVT.

This clonotype was found many times. The chain carries TRBV18 and TRBJ2-7, with 8 bases matching TRBD1. This CDR3 contains 15 residues. The germline V gene has CDR1 KGHSH and CDR2 LQKENI. Germline trimming cut 6 bases from V and 5 bases from J; bases unmatched to any gene: 12. The CDR3 nucleotides read TGTGCCAGCTCGAAAGTCCTGACAGGGGTCCACGAGCAGTACTTC. Amino acids: CASSKVLTGVHEQYF. The entire variable domain, with the rest obtained from reference TRBV18 and TRBJ2-7, is as follows: NAGVMQNPRHLVRRRGQEARLRCSPMKGHSHVYWYRQLPEEGLKFMVYLQKENIIDESGMPKERFSAEFPKEGPSILRIQQVVRGDSAAYFCASSKVLTGVHEQYFGPGTRLTVT.

In its sample, this clonotype was seen a few times. The chain has TRBV24-1 and TRBJ2-3; 9 bases are a match to TRBD2. With V trimmed by 4 bases and J by 4 bases, 14 bases remained unmatched. The CDR3 covers 18 residues. Germline CDR1 KGHDR, CDR2 SFDVKD. The CDR3 loop reads CATSDPISLAGDSDTQYF. In nucleotides, the CDR3 is TGTGCCACCAGTGACCCGATTTCCTTAGCGGGAGACTCAGATACGCAGTATTTT.

In its sample, this clonotype was seen many times. The rearrangement links TRBV5-1 to TRBJ2-7; D remains unclear. The CDR3 length is 13 residues. V was cut by 0 bases and J by 6 bases, with 10 bases left in between. Germline V lookup: CDR1 SGHRS, CDR2 YFSETQ. The CDR3 DNA follows: TGCGCCAGCAGCTTGGAAACCCCCGCCGAGCAGTACTTC. Its translation is CASSLETPAEQYF.

There are many counts of this clonotype. V usage is TRBV7-9 and J usage is TRBJ1-4, with D possibly matching TRBD1 (6 bases). CDR3 length equals 17 residues. Trimming took 3 bases from V and 7 from J, leaving 21 bases between them. Per germline, CDR1 SEHNR and CDR2 FQNEAQ (reference sequence). CDR3 loop: CASSFPSGGRGSEKLFF. Written as DNA, the CDR3 is TGTGCCAGCAGCTTCCCCTCGGGGGGCCGAGGAAGTGAAAAACTGTTTTTT.

J is TRBJ1-1 and V is TRBV15; no clear D gene. The CDR3 totals 15 residues. Germline assignment: CDR1 LNHNV and CDR2 YYDKDF (reference sequence). Trimming took off 0 bases at V and 2 bases at J, with 10 bases between the two ends. The CDR3 reads CATSRDGTLNTEAFF. The CDR3 nucleotides read TGTGCCACCAGCAGAGATGGCACACTAAACACTGAAGCTTTCTTT.

At least ten counts were recorded for this clonotype. The chain has TRBV5-8 and TRBJ1-1; the D is unclear. This CDR3 region has 14 residues. Germline V gene sequence: CDR1 SGHTS, CDR2 YDEGEE. Trimming stripped 0 bases from V and 2 bases from J, with 8 bases between. The CDR3 is CASSLGTFNTEAFF. The CDR3 nucleotides are TGTGCCAGCAGCTTGGGAACATTTAACACTGAAGCTTTCTTT.